This T cell receptor (beta chain) emerged from a study of cytomegalovirus exposure and HLA in healthy donors. Study-level background: Within the Caucasian-associated ancestry cluster were 81% of the approximately 400 genotyped donors.

The PCR used 60 Vbeta and 13 Jbeta primers. The assay was immunoSEQ multiplex PCR, and TCRdb's table has in-frame clones only and misses some. Among about 150,000 clones listed, 65% to 75% were seen once. Whole-study results and caveats: Listed as cytomegalovirus-associated were 170 or so TCR beta chains. In presence/absence analyses, roughly uniform sequencing depth across donors was assumed. Prior analysis indicated that the majority of TCR beta V segments exhibited productivity approximately 87% or approximately 30% of the time.

CDR1 and CDR2 (germline): SEHNR, FQNEAQ (reference sequence). J gave up 1 base and V 4 bases, and 8 bases lay outside the gene matches. The CDR3 is made up of 17 amino acids. As to this clone: Its antigen is not known.

V usage is TRBV7-9 and J usage is TRBJ2-5; TRBD2 agrees at 11 bases. This receptor was obtained from a man aged 18 to 29 in good health and CMV-seronegative. The sequenced material came from PBMCs. The CDR3: CASSSPYSGGVQETQYF. The CDR3 DNA sequence: TGTGCCAGCAGCTCGCCGTATAGCGGGGGGGTCCAAGAGACCCAGTACTTC.